Below, 32 T cell receptor beta chains from the same sample are listed, as sequenced in a study of shared clonotypes between healthy human individuals. Only CD45RO-negative cells positively selected for CCR7 counted as naive CD8 cells, so terminally differentiated effector memory CD45RA+ cells were excluded. Profiling relied on immunoSEQ multiplex PCR, and the TCRdb table lists in-frame clones only, not all of them. The sample holds about 2 million clones; roughly 94% are singletons and the top ten take roughly 1.1%. Sequencing input: naive CD8+ T cells sorted from blood. These receptors originate from a man between 18 and 29 years old in good health.

Here the CDR3 reads CASSATGESWTGELFF. The CDR3 DNA follows: TGTGCCAGCAGCGCTACAGGGGAGAGCTGGACCGGGGAGCTGTTTTTT. The rearrangement uses TRBV9 and TRBJ2-2, with TRBD1 matching 7 bases. CDR1 is SGDLS, CDR2 YYNGEE, per germline. The CDR3 spans 16 residues. Trimming cost V 3 bases and J 5 bases; bases outside gene matches: 10.

The chain joins TRBV29-1 to TRBJ1-1; D is unclear. Trimming removed 4 bases from V and 6 bases from J, with 6 bases in between. CDR1 SQVTM and CDR2 ANQGSEA come from the germline V gene. The CDR3 length is 10 residues. CDR3 protein: CSVAEAEAFF. As DNA, the CDR3 is TGCAGCGTTGCGGAGGCTGAAGCTTTCTTT.

In this sample, this clone turned up once. Other DNA sequences within the sample encode an identical CDR3. V and J are TRBV9 and TRBJ1-1; perhaps TRBD1 as D (5 bases). The V gene's germline CDR1 is SGDLS and CDR2 YYNGEE. V was clipped by 3 bases and J by 1 base, with 10 bases between them. The CDR3 is made up of 14 amino acids. The chain's CDR3 is CASSAGGGNTEAFF. CDR3 coding DNA: TGTGCCAGCAGCGCTGGGGGGGGGAACACTGAAGCTTTCTTT.

V gene TRBV2 combines with J gene TRBJ2-7, with D possibly TRBD1 on 5 matching bases. The CDR3 runs 15 residues. The V gene's germline CDR1 is SNHLY and CDR2 FYNNEI. V was cut by 7 bases and J by 0 bases, with 16 bases left in between. DNA of the CDR3: TGTGCCAGCATGGGGCAGGGTTTCCTCTCCTACGAGCAGTACTTC. Translated, it gives CASMGQGFLSYEQYF.

As to this clone: This specimen includes other DNA sequences encoding the same CDR3. The V gene is TRBV9, the J gene TRBJ1-3; 7 nucleotides line up with TRBD1. The CDR3 loop spans 15 amino acids. Germline CDR1 reads SGDLS; CDR2 reads YYNGEE. V lost 2 bases, J lost 0 bases, and 2 bases stayed unmatched. In DNA, the CDR3 is TGTGCCAGCAGCGTCGGGACAGCCTCTGGAAACACCATATATTTT. Translated: CASSVGTASGNTIYF.

The chain recombines TRBV9 with TRBJ2-3; the D call may be TRBD1 or TRBD2 (6 bases each). CDR1 SGDLS and CDR2 YYNGEE come from the germline V gene. The length of the CDR3 is 17 residues. V dropped 3 bases and J dropped 2 bases, with 19 bases sitting between them. CDR3 region: CASSAEGGTPSTDTQYF. In DNA, the CDR3 is TGTGCCAGCAGCGCTGAGGGCGGGACACCTTCCACAGATACGCAGTATTTT.

This clone came up once. J is TRBJ2-7 and V is TRBV6-5, with D possibly TRBD1 on 6 matching bases. The CDR3 is made up of 15 amino acids. Germline CDR1 reads MNHEY; CDR2 reads SVGAGI. The V gene lost 5 bases and the J gene lost 1 base, with 15 bases spanning the gap. The DNA of the CDR3 is TGTGCCAGCAGTAGGACAGTACTGTTATCCTACGAGCAGTACTTC. Translated: CASSRTVLLSYEQYF.

Written as DNA, the CDR3 is TGTGCCAGCAGCAATTCCTCTGGGGCCAACGTCCTGACTTTC. This sequence encodes CASSNSSGANVLTF. The chain links TRBV5-6 to TRBJ2-6; no clear D. The CDR3 contains 14 residues. Looked up from germline, CDR1 is SGHDT and CDR2 is YYEEEE. Trimming removed 4 bases at V and 0 bases at J, with 5 bases between.

This CDR3 is CASSQVRWEGNGEQFF. DNA of the CDR3: TGCGCCAGCAGCCAAGTTAGGTGGGAGGGTAATGGCGAGCAGTTCTTC. J is TRBJ2-1 and V is TRBV4-3; TRBD2 matches at 7 bases. V gave up 1 base and J gave up 10 bases; unmatched junction bases: 13. Germline CDR1 reads LGHNA; CDR2 reads YSLEER. The CDR3 sequence is 16 residues long.

This chain uses TRBV10-3 with TRBJ1-1, with 9 bases aligning to TRBD1. The V and J ends lost 6 bases and 4 bases, in that order; junction bases with no gene match: 9. Germline V CDR1 and CDR2: ENHRY, SYGVKD. The CDR3 extends over 15 amino acids. The CDR3: CAIRVETGGSTEAFF. The CDR3 coding sequence is TGTGCCATCAGGGTGGAGACAGGGGGAAGCACTGAAGCTTTCTTT.

This sequence joins TRBV2 and TRBJ2-3; TRBD2 agrees at 10 bases. V lost 3 bases, J lost 1 base, and 4 bases stayed unmatched. Looked up from germline, CDR1 is SNHLY and CDR2 is FYNNEI. The CDR3 has 16 residues. CDR3 loop: CASSEIGTSGTDTQYF. As DNA, the CDR3 is TGTGCCAGCAGTGAGATCGGGACTAGCGGCACAGATACGCAGTATTTT.

V and J are TRBV19 and TRBJ2-3; possible D gene TRBD1, 6 bases. Germline CDR1 and CDR2: LNHDA and SQIVND (reference sequence). Trimming took 6 bases from V and 6 from J, leaving 13 bases between them. The CDR3 totals 13 residues. CDR3 sequence reads: CASRNWDTDTQYF. CDR3 sequence (DNA): TGTGCCAGTAGAAATTGGGACACCGATACGCAGTATTTT. The whole variable domain, remainder taken from reference TRBV19 and TRBJ2-3, is DGGITQSPKYLFRKEGQNVTLSCEQNLNHDAMYWYRQDPGQGLRLIYYSQIVNDFQKGDIAEGYSVSREKKESFPLTVTSAQKNPTAFYLCASRNWDTDTQYFGPGTRLTVL.

The rearrangement links TRBV27 to TRBJ1-1; D uncertain. CDR3 size: 16 residues. Trimming took off 2 bases at V and 0 bases at J, with 13 bases between the two ends. CDR1 and CDR2 (germline): MNHEY, SMNVEV (reference sequence). The CDR3: CASSLDPEALNTEAFF. The CDR3 region has the DNA TGTGCCAGCAGTTTAGACCCGGAGGCCTTGAACACTGAAGCTTTCTTT.

The chain combines TRBV2 with TRBJ1-2; TRBD1 matches at 7 bases. Trimming cost V 2 bases and J 4 bases; bases outside gene matches: 10. CDR3 length: 16 residues. Germline V gives CDR1 SNHLY, CDR2 FYNNEI. The CDR3, as DNA: TGTGCCAGCAGTGAAAAGATACAGGGGATTGGCTATGGCTACACCTTC. Protein: CASSEKIQGIGYGYTF.

This chain connects TRBV7-2 to TRBJ2-1, with D hard to call. The CDR3 runs to 12 residues. Germline values: CDR1 SGHTA, CDR2 FQGNSA. V was clipped by 2 bases and J by 8 bases, with 7 bases between them. The DNA of the CDR3 is TGTGCCAGCAGCTTATTTTTATATGAGCAGTTCTTC. This codes for CASSLFLYEQFF.

The chain couples TRBV6-5 to TRBJ2-7, with a tentative D call TRBD2 (6 bases). Germline CDR1 is MNHEY and CDR2 is SVGAGI. Trimming took off 8 bases at V and 0 bases at J, with 14 bases between the two ends. This CDR3 comprises 14 residues. The CDR3 is CASATGVSSYEQYF. CDR3 nucleotides: TGTGCCAGCGCCACGGGGGTCAGCTCCTACGAGCAGTACTTC.

V usage is TRBV5-6 and J usage is TRBJ2-7; possible D gene TRBD1, 6 bases. V lost 3 bases and J lost 4, with 11 bases in between. CDR1 is SGHDT, CDR2 YYEEEE, per germline. This CDR3 contains 13 residues. The CDR3 region has the DNA TGTGCCAGCAGCTACGGGACACATTACGAGCAGTACTTC. It yields the protein CASSYGTHYEQYF.

The genes are TRBV4-1 and TRBJ1-1; D possibly corresponds to TRBD1 (5 bases). This CDR3 region has 15 residues. The germline gives CDR1 MGHRA, CDR2 YSYEKL. The V and J ends lost 3 bases and 1 base respectively, with 12 bases between them. CDR3 region: CASSHQMGQNTEAFF. Written as DNA, the CDR3 is TGCGCCAGCAGCCATCAGATGGGGCAGAACACTGAAGCTTTCTTT.

The rearrangement links TRBV28 to TRBJ1-5, with 7 nucleotides matching TRBD1. Unmatched junction bases numbered 6, after V lost 4 bases and J lost 0 bases. Germline V gene lookup returns CDR1 MDHEN and CDR2 SYDVKM. The length of the CDR3 is 16 residues. The CDR3 loop reads CASSYGQDYSNQPQHF. CDR3 DNA: TGTGCCAGCAGTTACGGACAGGACTATAGCAATCAGCCCCAGCATTTT.

In this sample, this clone turned up once. The rearrangement joins TRBV19 to TRBJ1-4; D remains unclear. The CDR3 loop spans 15 amino acids. V was clipped by 5 bases and J by 0 bases, with 10 bases between them. Germline V CDR1 and CDR2: LNHDA, SQIVND (reference sequence). In DNA, the CDR3 is TGTGCCAGTAGTCCAGACTTCGCAACTAATGAAAAACTGTTTTTT. The encoded protein is CASSPDFATNEKLFF.

This rearrangement joins TRBV28 to TRBJ1-3, with no clear D. Trimming shortened V by 3 bases and J by 4 bases, and 13 bases separated the two germline ends. Per germline, CDR1 MDHEN and CDR2 SYDVKM. The CDR3 is 15 amino acids. The CDR3 loop is CASSFEAGRGNTIYF. The DNA of the CDR3 is TGTGCCAGCAGTTTCGAGGCCGGCAGGGGAAACACCATATATTTT.

The CDR3 spells CASSQVWTSGPNEQFF. DNA for the CDR3: TGCGCCAGCAGCCAAGTATGGACTAGCGGGCCCAATGAGCAGTTCTTC. The V and J genes are TRBV4-3 and TRBJ2-1; 11 nucleotides align to TRBD2. V was pared by 1 base and J by 6 bases, with 5 bases of the junction left unmatched. Germline CDR1 is LGHNA and CDR2 is YSLEER. The CDR3 consists of 16 residues.

The chain uses TRBV10-1 and TRBJ2-5, with D perhaps matching TRBD1 (6 bases). Germline CDR1 and CDR2: WNHNN and SYGVQD (reference sequence). The CDR3 extends over 15 amino acids. The V end was cut by 3 bases, the J end by 1 base, with 12 bases between. The CDR3 region is CASSDWAGAQETQYF. The CDR3 bases are TGCGCCAGCAGTGATTGGGCAGGGGCCCAAGAGACCCAGTACTTC.

The chain joins TRBV27 to TRBJ2-1; 13 bases are shared with TRBD2. CDR3 length: 16 residues. The junction had 9 bases not matched to a gene; V was cut back by 6 bases and J by 7 bases. Germline lookup yields CDR1 MNHEY and CDR2 SMNVEV (reference sequence). The CDR3 protein is CASRITSGGALNEQFF. DNA for the CDR3: TGTGCCAGCAGGATAACTAGCGGGGGGGCGTTGAATGAGCAGTTCTTC.

As for this clone: Other DNA sequences in the sample encode the same CDR3. This sequence joins TRBV5-4 and TRBJ1-1; D may be TRBD1 (5 bases). The CDR3 covers 12 residues. Per the germline V gene, CDR1 is SGHNT and CDR2 is YYREEE (reference sequence). The germline V and J ends were trimmed by 5 bases and 5 bases, with 10 bases remaining between them. The CDR3 is CASSPEGTEAFF. For the CDR3, the DNA is TGTGCCAGCAGTCCAGAGGGGACTGAAGCTTTCTTT.

V gene TRBV19 combines with J gene TRBJ2-7, with TRBD2 identical over 9 bases. This CDR3 comprises 14 residues. Germline-derived CDR1 and CDR2 are LNHDA and SQIVND (reference sequence). With V trimmed by 3 bases and J by 4 bases, 4 bases remained unmatched. CDR3 residues: CASSIEAGGYEQYF. CDR3 DNA sequence: TGTGCCAGTAGTATTGAAGCGGGAGGTTACGAGCAGTACTTC.

This chain connects TRBV11-2 to TRBJ1-2; possibly TRBD1 for D (5 bases). Germline CDR1 is SGHAT and CDR2 is FQNNGV. Trimming pared 0 bases from V and 4 bases from J, leaving 15 bases between. The CDR3 runs 16 residues. CDR3 sequence: CASSLDPLGTFYGYTF. The CDR3 DNA reads TGTGCCAGCAGCTTAGATCCATTAGGGACCTTCTATGGCTACACCTTC.

The V gene is TRBV5-1, the J gene TRBJ1-1; D gene ambiguous. CDR1 is SGHRS, CDR2 YFSETQ, per germline. The germline V and J ends were trimmed by 2 bases and 5 bases, with 13 bases remaining between them. The CDR3 contains 14 residues. The CDR3 nucleotides are TGCGCCAGCAGCTTCCTGGAGGGAGGGACTGAAGCTTTCTTT. Translating it yields CASSFLEGGTEAFF.

The chain couples TRBV4-3 to TRBJ2-7; D gene ambiguous. CDR3 length: 14 amino acids. Germline lookup yields CDR1 LGHNA and CDR2 YSLEER. V lost 0 bases and J lost 2, with 8 bases in between. This CDR3 is CASSQEAFAYEQYF. Here the CDR3 DNA reads TGCGCCAGCAGCCAAGAAGCCTTTGCCTACGAGCAGTACTTC.

CDR3 DNA: TGCGCCAGCAGCCAAGGAGTGGCACCCCTCCACTTT. Protein: CASSQGVAPLHF. The V call is TRBV4-3, the J call TRBJ1-6; D gene uncertain. The CDR3 covers 12 residues. Germline V gene sequence: CDR1 LGHNA, CDR2 YSLEER. V lost 1 base, J lost 11 bases, and 6 bases lay in between.

The V gene is TRBV5-6, the J gene TRBJ2-2; possible D gene TRBD2, 7 bases. This CDR3 contains 17 residues. V lost 3 bases, J lost 0 bases, and 15 bases lay in between. Germline CDR1 SGHDT, CDR2 YYEEEE. The CDR3 region is CASSSRGAYPNTGELFF. The CDR3 DNA reads TGTGCCAGCAGCTCCCGGGGGGCCTACCCGAACACCGGGGAGCTGTTTTTT.

This chain uses TRBV18 with TRBJ1-2; 8 bases are shared with TRBD1. Trimming took 0 bases from V and 0 from J; bases not matched to a gene: 6. The CDR3 totals 17 residues. Germline V CDR1 and CDR2: KGHSH, LQKENI. The CDR3 nucleotides read TGTGCCAGCTCACCACCGGACAGGGTGGGTACTAACTATGGCTACACCTTC. This translates into CASSPPDRVGTNYGYTF.